This T cell receptor beta chain was documented in a study of blood T cells in healthy people across ages. The CDR3 consists of 16 residues. The junction had 6 bases not matched to a gene; V was cut back by 5 bases and J by 4 bases. The germline gives CDR1 SGHTA, CDR2 FQGNSA. With respect to this clonotype: The antigen is undetermined.

Together with a sample-barcoded 5' primer, a J-beta primer mix was included in a second PCR lasting about 6 to 11 cycles. TCRdb analysed the 5' RACE reads with MiXCR anew, one entry per CDR3 protein. The data hold about 640,000 distinct CDR3 sequences, with approximately 59% observed a single time. General study findings and limits: Unsorted PBMCs prevented conclusive naive versus antigen-experienced comparison.

This sequence originates from a man aged 60 to 75 in good health. V is TRBV7-2 and J is TRBJ2-7; TRBD2 agrees at 15 bases. Sequencing used blood. The CDR3 loop reads CASSVGLAGGRYEQYF. In DNA form, the CDR3 reads TGTGCCAGCAGCGTCGGACTAGCGGGGGGGCGATACGAGCAGTACTTC.